The 31 T cell receptor beta chains in this list originate from one sample, sequenced in a study of glioma-infiltrating T cells. Amplification of TCR alpha and beta CDR3 regions from RNA used iRepertoire nested multiplex PCR. Each CDR3 protein is one row after TCRdb ran MiXCR on the multiplex PCR reads. The table lists under 150,000 distinct CDR3 sequences, about two fifths of them singletons. What was sequenced was glioma tissue, nonneoplastic brain tissue, or PBMCs (not recorded which). The receptors were sampled from a human donor with low-grade glioma or glioblastoma, undergoing nonglioma brain surgery, or in good health (not recorded which).

The V and J genes are TRBV7-2 and TRBJ2-1; the D gene is possibly TRBD1 (6 bases). V lost 4 bases, J lost 3 bases, and 13 bases lay in between. Germline V CDR1 and CDR2: SGHTA, FQGNSA. The CDR3 extends over 15 amino acids. The CDR3 reads CASSYYDRYYNEQFF. Here the CDR3 DNA reads TGTGCCAGCAGCTACTACGACAGGTACTACAATGAGCAGTTCTTC.

CDR3 region: CARPIWTDGYTF. The DNA of the CDR3 is TGTGCCAGACCTATCTGGACGGATGGCTACACCTTC. V and J are TRBV27 and TRBJ1-2; D gene unclear. Germline V gives CDR1 MNHEY, CDR2 SMNVEV (reference sequence). The germline V and J ends were trimmed by 9 bases and 6 bases, with 14 bases remaining between them. CDR3 length: 12 amino acids.

This clonotype came up many times. The chain employs TRBV6-1 and TRBJ2-3; D unclear. The length of the CDR3 is 16 residues. Germline-derived CDR1 and CDR2 are MNHNS and SASEGT. The V end was cut by 1 base, the J end by 0 bases, with 11 bases between. The CDR3 DNA is TGTGCCAGCAGTGAAGGGTCCTGGACCAGCACAGATACGCAGTATTTT. It is translated as CASSEGSWTSTDTQYF.

This clonotype appeared a few times. The chain uses TRBV25-1 and TRBJ2-1; weak D call: TRBD1 (5 bases). V lost 7 bases and J 5 bases, leaving 18 bases between the germline ends. This CDR3 is 15 amino acids long. CDR1 MGHDK and CDR2 SYGVNS come from the germline V gene. CDR3 loop: CASIKPGLGHNEQFF. The CDR3 DNA is TGTGCCAGCATCAAACCGGGCCTGGGGCACAATGAGCAGTTCTTC.

The gene calls are TRBV4-3 and TRBJ2-7, with 9 bases fitting TRBD1. The CDR3 sequence is 14 residues long. The germline V gene has CDR1 LGHNA and CDR2 YSLEER. V trimming: 8 bases; J trimming: 6 bases; junction bases outside the gene matches: 11. CDR3: CASGFPGQGSEQYF. The CDR3 bases are TGCGCCAGCGGATTTCCGGGACAGGGTTCCGAGCAGTACTTC.

This clonotype was found once. This rearrangement joins TRBV7-2 to TRBJ2-2; the match to TRBD1 covers 10 bases. The length of the CDR3 is 14 residues. The V gene's germline CDR1 is SGHTA and CDR2 FQGNSA. V shed 10 bases and J 6 bases; nucleotides not matched to a gene: 8. CDR3 sequence: CATSTGGTAGELFF. The CDR3 DNA is TGTGCCACTTCGACAGGGGGCACGGCCGGGGAGCTGTTTTTT.

Comment on this clonotype: This CDR3 fails to terminate in the conserved phenylalanine or tryptophan, so it likely reflects a read error. V is TRBV20-1 and J is TRBJ1-1; D is unresolved. Germline V gene sequence: CDR1 DFQATT, CDR2 SNEGSKA (reference sequence). Trimming stripped 5 bases from V and 0 bases from J, with 13 bases between. The CDR3 covers 14 residues. The CDR3 reads CSAHHRTLNTEAFS. Here the CDR3 DNA reads TGCAGTGCTCACCACAGAACATTGAACACTGAAGCTTTCTCT.

Concerning this clonotype: Compared with germline, one end of the junction differs, possibly owing to a read error. This rearrangement joins TRBV7-9 to TRBJ1-1; 11 positions match TRBD1. Germline V gene sequence: CDR1 SEHNR, CDR2 FQNEAQ (reference sequence). The CDR3 contains 18 residues. The DNA of the CDR3 is TGTGCCTGCAGCCCTTGGACAGGGGGCGAGAAATCGGCCACTGAAGCTTTCTTT. Protein sequence: CACSPWTGGEKSATEAFF.

V gene TRBV18 combines with J gene TRBJ2-1, with TRBD2 matching 10 bases. The DNA end is more similar to TRBJ2-5, so the J call may be wrong. The CDR3 runs to 15 residues. Germline V lookup: CDR1 KGHSH, CDR2 LQKENI. The CDR3 loop reads CASSPGTSDQETQYF. In DNA, the CDR3 is TGTGCCAGCTCACCGGGGACTAGCGACCAAGAGACCCAGTACTTC.

The chain recombines TRBV6-6 with TRBJ1-1; D is unclear. V lost 5 bases, J lost 0 bases, and 13 bases lay in between. Germline lookup yields CDR1 MNHNY and CDR2 SVGAGI (reference sequence). The CDR3 is 15 amino acids. CDR3 in amino acids: CASSLFSSLNTEAFF. The CDR3 nucleotides are TGTGCCAGCAGTCTCTTCTCATCATTGAACACTGAAGCTTTCTTT.

The chain employs TRBV2 and TRBJ1-5; 8 positions agree with TRBD1. The CDR3 is 11 residues long. The junction had 2 bases not matched to a gene; V was cut back by 5 bases and J by 11 bases. Germline lookup yields CDR1 SNHLY and CDR2 FYNNEI. This CDR3 reads CASSLTGAQHF. CDR3 nucleotides: TGTGCCAGCAGTCTGACAGGGGCCCAGCATTTT.

This clonotype was observed at least ten times. The J gene is TRBJ1-1, the V gene TRBV20-1; D is unresolved. This CDR3 comprises 15 residues. The germline V gene has CDR1 DFQATT and CDR2 SNEGSKA (reference sequence). Trimming removed 4 bases from V and 1 base from J, with 16 bases in between. The CDR3 DNA follows: TGCAGTGCTACTAGGACCGACGATTCGAACACTGAAGCTTTCTTT. This encodes CSATRTDDSNTEAFF.

J is TRBJ2-1 and V is TRBV19, with D perhaps assigned TRBD1 or TRBD2 (6 bases each). Germline V gene sequence: CDR1 LNHDA, CDR2 SQIVND (reference sequence). The CDR3 spans 15 residues. V lost 6 bases and J 10 bases, leaving 22 bases between the germline ends. The DNA for the CDR3 is TGTGCCAGTAGCGCTCTCATAAGGGGGGACGGAGAGCAGTTCTTC. Protein: CASSALIRGDGEQFF.

This clonotype appeared a few times. This rearrangement joins TRBV20-1 to TRBJ2-7; the D is unclear. V lost 0 bases to trimming and J lost 4 bases, with 4 bases between them. This CDR3 has 11 residues. Germline CDR1 is DFQATT and CDR2 is SNEGSKA (reference sequence). CDR3 coding DNA: TGCAGTGCTAGAGAACTATACGAGCAGTACTTC. This encodes CSARELYEQYF.

This clonotype was seen more than once but under ten times. The J gene is TRBJ1-5, the V gene TRBV27; D is unclear. Germline-derived CDR1 and CDR2 are MNHEY and SMNVEV (reference sequence). The V gene lost 3 bases and the J gene lost 0 bases, with 9 bases spanning the gap. This CDR3 contains 15 residues. CDR3 in amino acids: CASSFRDGSNQPQHF. The CDR3 coding sequence is TGTGCCAGCAGTTTCCGTGACGGTAGCAATCAGCCCCAGCATTTT.

The rearrangement joins TRBV7-3 to TRBJ2-5, with D maybe TRBD2 (6 bases). Looked up from germline, CDR1 is SGHTA and CDR2 is FQGTGA. The CDR3 covers 15 residues. The V end was cut by 2 bases, the J end by 1 base, with 11 bases between. CDR3 residues: CASSLVGSGQETQYF. The DNA of the CDR3 is TGTGCCAGCAGCTTAGTCGGTAGCGGCCAAGAGACCCAGTACTTC.

Concerning this clonotype: A much larger clone sits a single nucleotide away, making a read error possible. The chain recombines TRBV20-1 with TRBJ2-7, with a tentative D call TRBD2 (6 bases). This CDR3 is built from 12 residues. Germline CDR1 reads DFQATT; CDR2 reads SNEGSKA (reference sequence). The CDR3: CSARKTGDERYF. The DNA of the CDR3 is TGCAGTGCTAGAAAAACGGGGGACGAGCGGTACTTC.

In its sample, this clonotype was seen a few times. The chain combines TRBV6-2 or TRBV6-3 with TRBJ2-1, with 8 bases aligning to TRBD1. The length of the CDR3 is 16 residues. J was trimmed by 10 bases and V by 2 bases; bases with no gene match: 13. The germline gives CDR1 MNHEY, CDR2 SVGEGT. The CDR3 nucleotides read TGTGCCAGCAGTTACGCGCAGGGGGCTCCCAGTGGAGAGCAGTTCTTC. This translates into CASSYAQGAPSGEQFF.

This clonotype occurred a few times. The J gene is TRBJ1-1, the V gene TRBV29-1, with no clear D. Germline assignment: CDR1 SQVTM and CDR2 ANQGSEA. The ends were cut back, 7 bases at V and 7 bases at J, with 10 bases in the middle. This CDR3 contains 10 residues. The chain's CDR3 is CSARHHEAFF. The CDR3, as DNA: TGCAGCGCCCGACACCATGAAGCTTTCTTT.

V usage is TRBV6-9 and J usage is TRBJ2-7; TRBD1 matches 7 bases. Per the germline V gene, CDR1 is MNHGY and CDR2 is SVAAGI. CDR3 length: 17 amino acids. V was pared by 3 bases and J by 0 bases, with 11 bases of the junction left unmatched. For the CDR3, the DNA is TGTGCCAGCAGTTACAGGGCTGGGTCAGGGGGCTCCTACGAGCAGTACTTC. Amino acids: CASSYRAGSGGSYEQYF.

This chain connects TRBV7-9 to TRBJ1-3, with D possibly TRBD1 on 5 matching bases. Germline V gives CDR1 SEHNR, CDR2 FQNEAQ (reference sequence). This CDR3 has 17 residues. V dropped 3 bases and J dropped 3 bases, with 18 bases sitting between them. The CDR3 sequence: CASSLGNTGLGGNTIYF. CDR3 sequence (DNA): TGTGCCAGCAGCTTGGGAAACACAGGACTGGGTGGAAACACCATATATTTT. Using reference TRBV7-9 and TRBJ1-3 for the parts outside the CDR3, the full variable domain is DTGVSQNPRHKITKRGQNVTFRCDPISEHNRLYWYRQTLGQGPEFLTYFQNEAQLEKSRLLSDRFSAERPKGSFSTLEIQRTEQGDSAMYLCASSLGNTGLGGNTIYFGEGSWLTVV.

J is TRBJ2-7 and V is TRBV5-1; D possibly corresponds to TRBD1 (6 bases). Germline CDR1 and CDR2: SGHRS and YFSETQ. This CDR3 spans 14 amino acids. The V and J ends lost 5 bases and 2 bases respectively, with 14 bases between them. This CDR3 reads CASRGDTSPYEQYF. In DNA, the CDR3 is TGCGCCAGCAGGGGGGACACAAGTCCCTACGAGCAGTACTTC.

The rearrangement uses TRBV6-6 and TRBJ1-2; the match to TRBD1 covers 8 bases. CDR1 MNHNY and CDR2 SVGAGI come from the germline V gene (reference sequence). Unmatched junction bases numbered 4, after V lost 0 bases and J lost 4 bases. The CDR3 has 15 residues. CDR3 residues: CASSYSDRGGYGYTF. The CDR3 nucleotides read TGTGCCAGCAGTTACTCCGACAGGGGCGGCTATGGCTACACCTTC.

The genes are TRBV6-5 and TRBJ2-7; 8 nucleotides agree with TRBD1. There are 13 residues in the CDR3. Trimming cost V 6 bases and J 12 bases; bases outside gene matches: 13. CDR1 and CDR2 from the germline V gene are MNHEY and SVGAGI. CDR3 DNA sequence: TGTGCCAGCAGGGCAGGGGGCCCAGTGCCTCTGTACTTC. Translating gives CASRAGGPVPLYF.

The genes are TRBV7-9 and TRBJ2-1, with 7 bases aligning to TRBD1. The CDR3 covers 17 residues. CDR1 and CDR2 (germline): SEHNR, FQNEAQ (reference sequence). The trim removed 5 bases at V and 0 bases at J, leaving 10 bases unmatched. In DNA form, the CDR3 reads TGTGCCAGCAGCCCTACTACAGGGGCGTCCTCCTACAATGAGCAGTTCTTC. This codes for CASSPTTGASSYNEQFF.

This rearrangement joins TRBV7-7 to TRBJ2-5, with a tentative D call TRBD2 (5 bases). Germline-derived CDR1 and CDR2 are SSHAT and FNYEAQ (reference sequence). V was cut by 3 bases and J by 5 bases, with 13 bases left in between. The CDR3 length is 14 residues. Written as DNA, the CDR3 is TGTGCCAGCAGCTTCTTTAGCGACCGGGAGACCCAGTACTTC. Its protein is CASSFFSDRETQYF.

This clonotype appeared a few times. V usage is TRBV6-1 and J usage is TRBJ1-5; D is uncertain. CDR3 length equals 12 residues. V was clipped by 5 bases and J by 6 bases, with 8 bases between them. Germline assignment: CDR1 MNHNS and CDR2 SASEGT. Here the CDR3 DNA reads TGTGCCAGCAGTAAGAGTGGTCAGCCCCAGCATTTT. Residues: CASSKSGQPQHF.

V is TRBV4-1 and J is TRBJ2-5; weak D call: TRBD2 (5 bases). Germline V CDR1 and CDR2: MGHRA, YSYEKL. Trimming pared 1 base from V and 5 bases from J, leaving 14 bases between. The CDR3 runs to 15 residues. The chain's CDR3 is CASSQGVRDSETQYF. For the CDR3, the DNA is TGCGCCAGCAGCCAAGGAGTGAGGGATTCGGAGACCCAGTACTTC.

In this sample, this clonotype turned up a few times. The rearrangement links TRBV3-1 to TRBJ2-3; no definite D call. The CDR3 consists of 12 residues. Trimming stripped 1 base from V and 6 bases from J, with 5 bases between. The germline V gene has CDR1 LGHDT and CDR2 YNNKEL (reference sequence). The CDR3, as DNA: TGTGCCAGCAGCCAAGCCGGTGATACGCAGTATTTT. Its translation is CASSQAGDTQYF.

This clonotype came up a few times. The genes are TRBV6-2 or TRBV6-3 and TRBJ1-5, with 12 bases that match TRBD1. The trim removed 7 bases at V and 6 bases at J, leaving 19 bases unmatched. Germline lookup yields CDR1 MNHEY and CDR2 SVGEGT. This CDR3 is built from 19 residues. The CDR3, as DNA: TGTGCCAGCATAAGGGTATGGGACAGGGGGCGCCGGGCGGGTCAGCCCCAGCATTTT. It specifies CASIRVWDRGRRAGQPQHF.

This clonotype appeared a few times. V is TRBV28 and J is TRBJ1-5; the D gene is possibly TRBD1 (5 bases). This CDR3 comprises 15 residues. V shed 9 bases and J shed 0 bases, with 15 bases lying between them. CDR1 is MDHEN, CDR2 SYDVKM, per germline. CDR3 bases: TGTGCCAGTAGTGTACAGGACCATAGCAATCAGCCCCAGCATTTT. Its translation is CASSVQDHSNQPQHF. The entire variable domain, with the rest obtained from reference TRBV28 and TRBJ1-5, is as follows: DVKVTQSSRYLVKRTGEKVFLECVQDMDHENMFWYRQDPGLGLRLIYFSYDVKMKEKGDIPEGYSVSREKKERFSLILESASTNQTSMYLCASSVQDHSNQPQHFGDGTRLSIL.